What follows are 24 T cell receptor beta chains derived from one specimen sequenced in a study of T cell responses to AZD1222 COVID-19 vaccine. Using immunoSEQ multiplex PCR, the repertoire was profiled, and TCRdb retains in-frame clones only, with some absent. Among about 96,000 clones listed, roughly nine tenths were seen once. The sequenced sample was peripheral blood, obtained on day 0 of AZD1222 vaccination. These receptors came from an adult in good health.

The chain couples TRBV28 to TRBJ1-3, with 7 bases lining up with TRBD1. Trimming cost V 5 bases and J 4 bases; bases outside gene matches: 5. This CDR3 is built from 14 residues. Looked up from germline, CDR1 is MDHEN and CDR2 is SYDVKM. The CDR3, as DNA: TGTGCCAGCAGTCTCACAGGGGAGGGAAACACCATATATTTT. This translates into CASSLTGEGNTIYF.

The chain recombines TRBV6-5 with TRBJ2-7; 10 bases are a match to TRBD2. The CDR3 spans 15 residues. Germline trimming cut 5 bases from V and 2 bases from J; bases unmatched to any gene: 6. CDR1 and CDR2 from the germline V gene are MNHEY and SVGAGI. The CDR3 sequence is CASSPIAGGPYEQYF. DNA for the CDR3: TGTGCCAGCAGTCCAATAGCGGGAGGCCCCTACGAGCAGTACTTC.

A single count supports this clone. The gene calls are TRBV27 and TRBJ1-5; 10 nucleotides agree with TRBD1. Germline CDR1 MNHEY, CDR2 SMNVEV (reference sequence). The CDR3 contains 17 residues. V dropped 5 bases and J dropped 2; count of bases not matched to a gene: 9. This CDR3 reads CASSPGGQGIGNQPQHF. The CDR3 DNA is TGTGCCAGCAGTCCTGGGGGACAGGGGATCGGCAATCAGCCCCAGCATTTT.

The table lists this clone with a count of one. A junction end diverges from the germline sequence, so it may reflect a read error. The chain employs TRBV7-7 and TRBJ2-3; no clear D. The CDR3 is 15 residues long. The germline V gene has CDR1 SSHAT and CDR2 FNYEAQ (reference sequence). The CDR3 protein is CASSLNPGGTDTQYF. CDR3 sequence (DNA): TGTGCTAGCAGCTTGAACCCGGGCGGCACAGATACGCAGTATTTT.

The chain combines TRBV6-2 or TRBV6-3 with TRBJ2-1; no clear D. The germline V gene has CDR1 MNHEY and CDR2 SVGEGT. The V end lost 0 bases, the J end lost 5 bases, and 2 bases lay between the germline ends. The CDR3 is 12 amino acids. CDR3 in DNA: TGTGCCAGCAGTTACTCGGACAATGAGCAGTTCTTC. This codes for CASSYSDNEQFF.

This sequence joins TRBV30 and TRBJ2-6; the D gene is possibly TRBD1 (6 bases). V was shortened by 5 bases and J by 1 base, with 18 bases between the two germline ends. The germline CDR1 and CDR2 sequences are GTSNPN and SVGIG (reference sequence). The CDR3 sequence is 17 residues long. CDR3 coding DNA: TGTGCCTGGGGCAGGGGTTTAGGCCGTTCTGGGGCCAACGTCCTGACTTTC. Translating it yields CAWGRGLGRSGANVLTF.

The chain joins TRBV24-1 to TRBJ2-7; D uncertain. Germline CDR1 KGHDR, CDR2 SFDVKD. Trimming left V 3 bases short and J 0 bases short, with 5 bases between. This CDR3 region has 13 residues. CDR3 region: CATSDPHSYEQYF. CDR3 DNA sequence: TGTGCCACCAGTGATCCCCACTCCTACGAGCAGTACTTC.

The gene calls are TRBV7-8 and TRBJ1-1; D remains ambiguous. This CDR3 comprises 14 residues. Trimming took 1 base from V and 4 from J, leaving 10 bases between them. The germline V gene has CDR1 SGHVS and CDR2 FQNEAQ. In nucleotides, the CDR3 is TGTGCCAGCAGCTTAGAAAGGCAGCTCACTGAAGCTTTCTTT. This encodes CASSLERQLTEAFF.

The chain carries TRBV12-5 and TRBJ2-2; a weak D match, TRBD2 (6 bases). Trimming left V 2 bases short and J 4 bases short, with 23 bases between. The CDR3 extends over 19 amino acids. Germline loops: CDR1 LGHNT, CDR2 FRNRAP. This chain's CDR3 is CASGLSIGAGRLGTGELFF. In nucleotides, the CDR3 is TGTGCTAGTGGTTTGTCGATAGGGGCGGGGCGACTCGGCACCGGGGAGCTGTTTTTT.

Only a few counts were recorded for this clone. The chain is built from TRBV24-1 and TRBJ2-1; 12 nucleotides line up with TRBD1. The ends lost 4 bases at V and 9 bases at J; junction bases unmatched: 9. CDR1 is KGHDR and CDR2 is SFDVKD in the germline V gene. The CDR3 has 16 residues. The CDR3 bases are TGTGCCACCAGTGACGGGGACAGGGGGCCGGTCAGTGAGCAGTTCTTC. Protein: CATSDGDRGPVSEQFF.

The gene calls are TRBV15 and TRBJ2-7, with D tentatively TRBD2 (5 bases). With 5 bases removed from V and 11 bases from J, the gap between germline ends came to 19 bases. Germline assignment: CDR1 LNHNV and CDR2 YYDKDF (reference sequence). This CDR3 has 13 amino acids. CDR3 protein: CATSGGSELGKYF. CDR3 nucleotide sequence: TGTGCCACCAGCGGTGGGAGCGAGCTTGGGAAGTACTTC.

The V gene is TRBV30, the J gene TRBJ2-7; 7 bases fit TRBD2. With 2 bases clipped from V and 2 bases from J, the junction kept 3 bases outside the gene matches. The CDR3 sequence is 13 residues long. Germline CDR1 GTSNPN, CDR2 SVGIG (reference sequence). CDR3 in amino acids: CAWSYGGTYEQYF. CDR3 bases: TGTGCCTGGAGTTACGGGGGGACCTACGAGCAGTACTTC.

The chain uses TRBV3-1 (or the pseudogene TRBV3-2) and TRBJ2-7; TRBD2 agrees at 12 bases. This CDR3 spans 15 amino acids. Unmatched junction bases numbered 3, after V lost 3 bases and J lost 3 bases. In germline, CDR1 is LGHDT, CDR2 YNNKEL (reference sequence). CDR3 region: CASSQGTSGFYEQYF. As DNA, the CDR3 is TGTGCCAGCAGCCAGGGGACTAGCGGGTTCTACGAGCAGTACTTC.

The rearrangement joins TRBV7-2 to TRBJ2-7; no reliable D call. The CDR3 consists of 14 residues. V lost 0 bases and J 2 bases, leaving 8 bases between the germline ends. Germline V gene sequence: CDR1 SGHTA, CDR2 FQGNSA. The chain's CDR3 is CASSLAVSTYEQYF. The CDR3, as DNA: TGTGCCAGCAGCTTAGCTGTCAGCACCTACGAGCAGTACTTC.

The chain uses TRBV28 and TRBJ2-1; 8 positions agree with TRBD1. CDR3 length: 15 amino acids. CDR1 is MDHEN, CDR2 SYDVKM, per germline. The V segment lost 6 bases and the J segment 2 bases; nucleotides outside the gene matches: 6. CDR3 sequence (DNA): TGTGCCAGCAGGCATGCAGGGGGCCCCTACAATGAGCAGTTCTTC. It yields the protein CASRHAGGPYNEQFF.

The gene calls are TRBV19 and TRBJ1-5; the match to TRBD1 covers 10 bases. The germline V gene has CDR1 LNHDA and CDR2 SQIVND (reference sequence). V shed 5 bases and J 4 bases; nucleotides not matched to a gene: 8. The CDR3 has 16 amino acids. In DNA form, the CDR3 reads TGTGCCAGTAGTCCGAGACAGGGGGCTGGGAATCAGCCCCAGCATTTT. It translates to CASSPRQGAGNQPQHF.

The chain couples TRBV7-2 to TRBJ1-1; TRBD1 aligns across 7 bases. V trimming: 5 bases; J trimming: 11 bases; junction bases outside the gene matches: 11. CDR3 length: 13 amino acids. Germline V gene lookup returns CDR1 SGHTA and CDR2 FQGNSA. The CDR3 DNA is TGTGCCAGCAGCGCTAGTGTACCAGGGGGGGCTTTCTTT. This gives the protein CASSASVPGGAFF. Drawing the rest from reference TRBV7-2 and TRBJ1-1, the complete variable domain is GAGVSQSPSNKVTEKGKDVELRCDPISGHTALYWYRQSLGQGLEFLIYFQGNSAPDKSGLPSDRFSAERTGGSVSTLTIQRTQQEDSAVYLCASSASVPGGAFFGQGTRLTVV.

This clone was observed once. This chain joins TRBV7-6 and TRBJ2-5; 8 nucleotides agree with TRBD2. Trimming removed 6 bases from V and 4 bases from J; junction bases left unmatched: 7. This CDR3 is 14 amino acids long. CDR1 and CDR2 from the germline V gene are SGHVS and FNYEAQ. CDR3 residues: CASSPQAGVETQYF. CDR3 sequence (DNA): TGTGCCAGCAGTCCACAAGCGGGAGTAGAGACCCAGTACTTC.

The genes are TRBV7-9 and TRBJ2-7; 13 bases match TRBD2. The CDR3 totals 16 residues. V shed 3 bases and J 1 base; nucleotides not matched to a gene: 3. The germline V gene has CDR1 SEHNR and CDR2 FQNEAQ (reference sequence). The CDR3 reads CASSFPTSGRSYEQYF. The CDR3 DNA follows: TGTGCCAGCAGCTTTCCGACTAGCGGGAGGTCCTACGAGCAGTACTTC.

This clone appeared once. The V gene is TRBV19, the J gene TRBJ2-5; no reliable D call. V was trimmed by 4 bases and J by 0 bases, leaving 9 bases between them. Per germline, CDR1 LNHDA and CDR2 SQIVND (reference sequence). The CDR3 totals 14 residues. The CDR3 region is CASSKQSYQETQYF. DNA for the CDR3: TGTGCCAGTAGTAAACAGAGCTACCAAGAGACCCAGTACTTC.

The rearrangement uses TRBV10-3 and TRBJ2-2; 7 nucleotides line up with TRBD2. J was trimmed by 0 bases and V by 4 bases; bases with no gene match: 5. Germline CDR1 ENHRY, CDR2 SYGVKD. CDR3 length: 16 residues. In DNA form, the CDR3 reads TGTGCCATCAGTGGCGGGAGCGGCACGAACACCGGGGAGCTGTTTTTT. Translated: CAISGGSGTNTGELFF.

The genes are TRBV7-8 and TRBJ1-2; TRBD1 might be the D (5 bases). Germline-derived CDR1 and CDR2 are SGHVS and FQNEAQ. V lost 4 bases, J lost 0 bases, and 12 bases lay in between. The CDR3 has 15 amino acids. The CDR3 DNA sequence: TGTGCCAGCAGCTCTCGGGACGGATCTAACTATGGCTACACCTTC. It yields the protein CASSSRDGSNYGYTF. Combining the CDR3 with reference TRBV7-8 and TRBJ1-2 gives the whole variable domain GAGVSQSPRYKVAKRGQDVALRCDPISGHVSLFWYQQALGQGPEFLTYFQNEAQLDKSGLPSDRFFAERPEGSVSTLKIQRTQQEDSAVYLCASSSRDGSNYGYTFGSGTRLTVV.

The rearrangement links TRBV12-3 or TRBV12-4 to TRBJ2-1; D might be TRBD1 (5 bases). There are 13 residues in the CDR3. V was cut by 2 bases and J by 4 bases, with 6 bases left in between. DNA of the CDR3: TGTGCCAGCAGTTTAAAGGGGTACAATGAGCAGTTCTTC. It is translated as CASSLKGYNEQFF.

The chain carries TRBV10-3 and TRBJ2-1, with D possibly called TRBD1 or TRBD2 (5 bases each). Trimming shortened V by 2 bases and J by 9 bases, and 17 bases separated the two germline ends. This CDR3 has 15 amino acids. The germline V gene encodes CDR1 ENHRY and CDR2 SYGVKD. The CDR3 DNA sequence: TGTGCCATCAGTGAGCGGGCAGGGAGTTTTAGTGAGCAGTTCTTC. Translated: CAISERAGSFSEQFF.